The 20 T cell receptor beta chains below were found in one sample sequenced in a study of graft-versus-host responses after intestinal transplantation. Their cognate antigens are unknown. The repertoire was sequenced with immunoSEQ multiplex PCR; TCRdb's copy has only in-frame clones and lacks some. The data hold about 97,000 clones, with around 92% observed a single time. The source was unstimulated CD8+ T cells sorted from spleen or lymph node cells, collected before transplant. These receptors were taken from a human donor who was the organ donor for an intestinal transplant.

V and J are TRBV5-4 and TRBJ2-1; D is ambiguous. CDR1 is SGHNT and CDR2 is YYREEE in the germline V gene (reference sequence). This CDR3 has 17 residues. V was pared by 4 bases and J by 1 base, with 18 bases between. This chain's CDR3 is CASSTHSVFLSYNEQFF. CDR3 in DNA: TGTGCCAGCAGCACCCACTCGGTTTTCTTGTCCTACAATGAGCAGTTCTTC.

This clone has just a few counts. V gene TRBV2 combines with J gene TRBJ1-1; 9 positions agree with TRBD1. V lost 7 bases to trimming and J lost 3 bases; unmatched junction nucleotides: 3. The CDR3 has 13 residues. The germline CDR1 and CDR2 sequences are SNHLY and FYNNEI. In nucleotides, the CDR3 is TGTGCCAGCATTAACAGGGGGCACACTGAAGCTTTCTTT. Translating gives CASINRGHTEAFF.

The chain is built from TRBV15 and TRBJ2-1; 8 bases agree with TRBD2. Trimming removed 5 bases from V and 3 bases from J; junction bases left unmatched: 15. The CDR3 has 18 residues. Looked up from germline, CDR1 is LNHNV and CDR2 is YYDKDF (reference sequence). The DNA of the CDR3 is TGTGCCACCAGCGGCGGGGGGAGTCCGAACCGCTTCTACAATGAGCAGTTCTTC. It is translated as CATSGGGSPNRFYNEQFF. The complete variable domain, with remaining parts taken from reference TRBV15 and TRBJ2-1, reads DAMVIQNPRYQVTQFGKPVTLSCSQTLNHNVMYWYQQKSSQAPKLLFHYYDKDFNNEADTPDNFQSRRPNTSFCFLDIRSPGLGDTAMYLCATSGGGSPNRFYNEQFFGPGTRLTVL.

The J gene is TRBJ2-7, the V gene TRBV6-1; 12 nucleotides line up with TRBD2. This CDR3 has 17 residues. Germline loops: CDR1 MNHNS, CDR2 SASEGT. With V trimmed by 1 base and J by 6 bases, 10 bases remained unmatched. CDR3 sequence: CASSEEYELAGGGEQYF. DNA of the CDR3: TGTGCCAGCAGTGAAGAGTATGAACTAGCGGGGGGAGGCGAGCAGTACTTC.

CDR3 amino acids: CASSLGRLAGLGFSGELFF. DNA of the CDR3: TGTGCCAGCAGTCTCGGGCGACTAGCGGGACTCGGTTTTAGCGGGGAGCTGTTTTTT. The rearrangement joins TRBV28 to TRBJ2-2; 11 bases map to TRBD2. The CDR3 runs to 19 residues. Germline V lookup: CDR1 MDHEN, CDR2 SYDVKM. V lost 5 bases, J lost 7 bases, and 18 bases stayed unmatched. The full variable domain, in which reference TRBV28 and TRBJ2-2 provide the parts outside the CDR3, is DVKVTQSSRYLVKRTGEKVFLECVQDMDHENMFWYRQDPGLGLRLIYFSYDVKMKEKGDIPEGYSVSREKKERFSLILESASTNQTSMYLCASSLGRLAGLGFSGELFFGEGSRLTVL.

The V and J genes are TRBV19 and TRBJ1-1; D uncertain. CDR1 is LNHDA and CDR2 is SQIVND in the germline V gene (reference sequence). The CDR3 totals 10 residues. Trimming left V 8 bases short and J 6 bases short, with 7 bases between. Here the CDR3 DNA reads TGTGCCAGTCGGGATTCTGAAGCTTTCTTT. This codes for CASRDSEAFF.

V and J are TRBV5-1 and TRBJ2-2; perhaps TRBD2 as D (7 bases). Trimming cost V 4 bases and J 2 bases, with 12 bases left between them. Germline V gene lookup returns CDR1 SGHRS and CDR2 YFSETQ. The CDR3 is 15 amino acids. CDR3 in DNA: TGCGCCAGCAGCAGGGGGGACTACAACACCGGGGAGCTGTTTTTT. It encodes CASSRGDYNTGELFF.

The chain has TRBV2 and TRBJ1-2, with D possibly TRBD1 on 5 matching bases. The CDR3 totals 15 residues. The germline CDR1 and CDR2 sequences are SNHLY and FYNNEI. Trimming cost V 6 bases and J 1 base, with 15 bases left between them. The chain's CDR3 is CASRSTGHYNYGYTF. The CDR3 nucleotides read TGTGCCAGCAGAAGCACAGGACACTATAACTATGGCTACACCTTC.

This chain joins TRBV13 and TRBJ2-6; TRBD2 might be the D (5 bases). CDR3 size: 15 residues. V shed 0 bases and J shed 5 bases, with 8 bases lying between them. Per the germline V gene, CDR1 is PRHDT and CDR2 is FYEKMQ (reference sequence). CDR3 sequence (DNA): TGTGCCAGCAGCTTAGGACGGGGATGGGCCAACGTCCTGACTTTC. It translates to CASSLGRGWANVLTF.

This clone was seen just once. V and J are TRBV30 and TRBJ1-1, with D uncertain. Germline V gene sequence: CDR1 GTSNPN, CDR2 SVGIG (reference sequence). The CDR3 extends over 12 amino acids. The germline V and J ends were trimmed by 0 bases and 4 bases, with 6 bases remaining between them. In nucleotides, the CDR3 is TGTGCCTGGAGTGTAGTGAGCACTGAAGCTTTCTTT. It codes for CAWSVVSTEAFF.

Written as DNA, the CDR3 is TGTGCCAGCGCAATGAACGGACTATACGAGCAGTACTTC. It is translated as CASAMNGLYEQYF. The V and J genes are TRBV27 and TRBJ2-7, with D tentatively TRBD2 (6 bases). V dropped 8 bases and J dropped 4 bases, with 15 bases sitting between them. The germline V gene encodes CDR1 MNHEY and CDR2 SMNVEV (reference sequence). The CDR3 is 13 amino acids.

The gene calls are TRBV2 and TRBJ2-5, with TRBD2 matching 10 bases. Unmatched junction bases numbered 2, after V lost 3 bases and J lost 4 bases. This CDR3 has 14 amino acids. Germline V gene sequence: CDR1 SNHLY, CDR2 FYNNEI. CDR3 amino acids: CASSDSGGLETQYF. The CDR3 DNA reads TGTGCCAGCAGTGATAGCGGGGGGTTAGAGACCCAGTACTTC.

The chain combines TRBV5-5 with TRBJ1-4, with D possibly being TRBD1 (5 bases). Germline V lookup: CDR1 SGHKS, CDR2 YYEKEE (reference sequence). CDR3 length: 19 amino acids. V was trimmed by 0 bases and J by 6 bases, leaving 24 bases between them. The CDR3 nucleotides read TGTGCCAGCAGCTTGGGGGGAGGGGCCCTAGCCGGGTTTGATGAAAAACTGTTTTTT. It is translated as CASSLGGGALAGFDEKLFF.

The chain has TRBV9 and TRBJ1-2, with D tentatively TRBD1 (6 bases). The CDR3 extends over 14 amino acids. CDR1 and CDR2 from the germline V gene are SGDLS and YYNGEE. Trimming removed 4 bases from V and 5 bases from J, with 15 bases in between. CDR3 amino acids: CASSPDPGDYGYTF. CDR3 DNA sequence: TGTGCCAGCAGCCCGGATCCAGGGGATTATGGCTACACCTTC. Combining the CDR3 with reference TRBV9 and TRBJ1-2 gives the whole variable domain DSGVTQTPKHLITATGQRVTLRCSPRSGDLSVYWYQQSLDQGLQFLIQYYNGEERAKGNILERFSAQQFPDLHSELNLSSLELGDSALYFCASSPDPGDYGYTFGSGTRLTVV.

The gene calls are TRBV27 and TRBJ2-1; D remains ambiguous. Deletions cut 2 bases from V and 0 bases from J, with 14 bases between. The CDR3 extends over 17 amino acids. Germline-derived CDR1 and CDR2 are MNHEY and SMNVEV (reference sequence). The CDR3 loop reads CASSLRPYESSYNEQFF. For the CDR3, the DNA is TGTGCCAGCAGTTTACGTCCCTATGAGAGCTCCTACAATGAGCAGTTCTTC.

This clone has only one observation. This rearrangement joins TRBV6-1 to TRBJ1-3; D is uncertain. Trimming pared 0 bases from V and 0 bases from J, leaving 9 bases between. This CDR3 spans 16 amino acids. Germline V gives CDR1 MNHNS, CDR2 SASEGT. The CDR3 reads CASSEALPHSGNTIYF. CDR3 DNA sequence: TGTGCCAGCAGTGAAGCACTACCGCACTCTGGAAACACCATATATTTT.

The gene calls are TRBV7-6 and TRBJ2-1, with D unresolved. V lost 1 base and J 1 base, leaving 11 bases between the germline ends. The CDR3 is 16 amino acids. Germline values: CDR1 SGHVS, CDR2 FNYEAQ. The CDR3 is CASSLELEGSYNEQFF. The DNA for the CDR3 is TGTGCCAGCAGCTTAGAGCTAGAAGGTTCCTACAATGAGCAGTTCTTC.

The gene calls are TRBV7-6 and TRBJ2-7; 8 bases line up with TRBD2. This CDR3 spans 17 amino acids. Germline CDR1 reads SGHVS; CDR2 reads FNYEAQ. Germline trimming cut 1 base from V and 1 base from J; bases unmatched to any gene: 9. The CDR3 DNA reads as TGTGCCAGCAGCTTAGAGAGAAGCGGGAGCCCTTCCTACGAGCAGTACTTC. Amino acids: CASSLERSGSPSYEQYF.

V usage is TRBV30 and J usage is TRBJ2-5, with 11 bases fitting TRBD2. With V trimmed by 8 bases and J by 1 base, 12 bases remained unmatched. The CDR3 extends over 16 amino acids. Per germline, CDR1 GTSNPN and CDR2 SVGIG (reference sequence). CDR3 nucleotide sequence: TGTGCCGGTAGCGGGGGGGCCGAATCGATCCAAGAGACCCAGTACTTC. Translating it yields CAGSGGAESIQETQYF.

This chain uses TRBV7-6 with TRBJ2-1; 9 nucleotides match TRBD2. V dropped 5 bases and J dropped 6; count of bases not matched to a gene: 17. CDR3 size: 18 residues. Looked up from germline, CDR1 is SGHVS and CDR2 is FNYEAQ. Written as DNA, the CDR3 is TGTGCCAGCAGCCTCACCTGGGGCGGGAGGGCCGCTATCAATGAGCAGTTCTTC. Residues: CASSLTWGGRAAINEQFF.